The source of this TCR beta chain is a study of memory CD8 T cells in hepatitis C reinfection. Overall study: A couple of donors resolved primary infection, then developed chronic reinfection.

Stated time point: late/post reinfection, 12 to 24 weeks after detection. Sorted cells were sequenced directly ex vivo without any in vitro expansion. Donors were people who inject drugs in the Montreal HEPCO cohort. A couple of donors provided sorted CD3+ CD8+ CD45RO- naive CD8 T cells at all three reinfection time points. Here immunoSEQ multiplex PCR was the method, and the copy in TCRdb shows in-frame clones only, minus some. The sample includes tens of thousands of clones, nearly 90% of them seen just once. This CDR3 is built from 15 residues. Per the germline V gene, CDR1 is LGHNA and CDR2 is YSLEER. V lost 0 bases to trimming and J lost 5 bases, with 13 bases between them.

The chain employs TRBV4-3 and TRBJ2-5; D may be TRBD2 (5 bases). This clonotype was sampled from a man between 18 and 35 years old with hepatitis C virus infection. Sequences were obtained from naive CD8+ T cells sorted from blood. CDR3 in amino acids: CASSQDYGGVETQYF. CDR3 DNA sequence: TGCGCCAGCAGCCAAGATTATGGAGGAGTGGAGACCCAGTACTTC.